The clone carrying this T cell receptor (beta chain) showed up just once. Its antigen is not identified. Repertoires were generated with immunoSEQ multiplex PCR, while TCRdb's copy carries only in-frame clones and drops some. The table lists 50,000 to 65,000 clones, roughly 80% of them singletons, with under 20% in the top ten. Time point here: baseline, week 1 (first vaccination visit). The treatment here: pre-vaccination baseline after standard-of-care therapy. The astrocytomas were IDH1-mutant, ATRX-negative, and WHO grade 3 or 4. The data originate from a study of a mutant IDH1 vaccine in newly diagnosed glioma. Whole-study context: Patients had received radiotherapy, temozolomide, or both previously, most receiving both. Study-wide results and caveats: Among top peripheral T cell clonotypes, changes seemed unrelated to pseudoprogression.

V lost 0 bases and J lost 6, with 8 bases in between. Germline loops: CDR1 GTSNPN, CDR2 SVGIG (reference sequence). The CDR3 runs to 12 residues. The receptor was isolated from a man between 18 and 35 years old with glioma. The chain recombines TRBV30 with TRBJ1-1; D call uncertain. The material sequenced was PBMCs, taken from a glioma patient treated with radiotherapy, temozolomide or both. The CDR3 is CAWSVLRAEAFF. The CDR3 coding sequence is TGTGCCTGGAGTGTATTGAGGGCTGAAGCTTTCTTT.